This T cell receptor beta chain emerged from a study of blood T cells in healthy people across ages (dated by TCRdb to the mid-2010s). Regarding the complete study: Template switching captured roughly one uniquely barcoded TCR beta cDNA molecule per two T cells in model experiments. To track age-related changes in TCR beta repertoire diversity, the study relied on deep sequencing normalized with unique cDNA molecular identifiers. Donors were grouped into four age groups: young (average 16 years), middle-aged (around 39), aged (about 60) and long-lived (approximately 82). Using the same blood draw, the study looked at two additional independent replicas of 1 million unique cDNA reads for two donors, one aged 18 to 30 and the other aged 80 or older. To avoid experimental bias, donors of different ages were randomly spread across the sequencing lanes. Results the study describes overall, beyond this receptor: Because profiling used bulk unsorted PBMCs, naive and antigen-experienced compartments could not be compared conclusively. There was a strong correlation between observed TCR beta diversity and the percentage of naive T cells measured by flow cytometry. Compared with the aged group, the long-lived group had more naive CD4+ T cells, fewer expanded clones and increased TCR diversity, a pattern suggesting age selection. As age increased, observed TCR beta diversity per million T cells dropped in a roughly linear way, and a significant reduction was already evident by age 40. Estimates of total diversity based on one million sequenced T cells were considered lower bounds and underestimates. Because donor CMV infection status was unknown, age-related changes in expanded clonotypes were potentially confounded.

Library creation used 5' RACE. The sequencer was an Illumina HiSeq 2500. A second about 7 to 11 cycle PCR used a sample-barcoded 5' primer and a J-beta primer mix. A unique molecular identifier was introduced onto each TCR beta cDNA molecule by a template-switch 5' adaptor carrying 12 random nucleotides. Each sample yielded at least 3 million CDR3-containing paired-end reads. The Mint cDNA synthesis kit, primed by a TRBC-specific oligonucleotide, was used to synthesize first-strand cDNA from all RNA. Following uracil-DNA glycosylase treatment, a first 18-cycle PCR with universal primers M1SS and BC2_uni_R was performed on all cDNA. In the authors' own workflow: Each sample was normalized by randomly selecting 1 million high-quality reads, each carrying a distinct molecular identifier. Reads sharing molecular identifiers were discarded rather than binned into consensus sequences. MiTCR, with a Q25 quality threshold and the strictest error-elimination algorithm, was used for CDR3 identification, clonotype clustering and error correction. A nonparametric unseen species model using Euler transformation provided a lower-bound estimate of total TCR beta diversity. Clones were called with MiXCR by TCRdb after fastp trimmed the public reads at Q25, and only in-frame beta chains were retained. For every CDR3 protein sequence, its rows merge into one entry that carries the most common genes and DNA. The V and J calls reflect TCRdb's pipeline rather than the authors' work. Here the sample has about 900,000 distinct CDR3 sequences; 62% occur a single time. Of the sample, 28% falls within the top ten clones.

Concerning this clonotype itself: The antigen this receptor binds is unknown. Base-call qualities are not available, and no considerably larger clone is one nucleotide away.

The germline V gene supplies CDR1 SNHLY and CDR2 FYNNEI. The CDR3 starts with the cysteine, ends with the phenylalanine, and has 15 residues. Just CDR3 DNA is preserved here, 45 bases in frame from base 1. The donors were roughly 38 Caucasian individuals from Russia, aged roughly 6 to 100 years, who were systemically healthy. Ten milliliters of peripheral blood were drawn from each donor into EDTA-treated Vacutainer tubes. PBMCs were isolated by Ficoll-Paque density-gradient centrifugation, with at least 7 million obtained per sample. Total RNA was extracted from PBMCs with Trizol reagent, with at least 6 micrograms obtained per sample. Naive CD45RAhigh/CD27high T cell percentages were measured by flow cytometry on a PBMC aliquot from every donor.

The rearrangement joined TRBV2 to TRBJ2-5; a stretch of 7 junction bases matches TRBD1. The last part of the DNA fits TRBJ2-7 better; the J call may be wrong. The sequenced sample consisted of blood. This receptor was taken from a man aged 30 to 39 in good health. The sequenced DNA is TGTGCCAGCAGTGAAGCGGACAGGTTCTCCTACGAGCAGTACTTC. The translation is CASSEADRFSYEQYF.